The rows below give T cell receptor beta chains drawn from one sample of a study of blood T cell repertoires in COVID-19. Libraries were prepared by immunoSEQ multiplex PCR; TCRdb keeps only in-frame clonotypes and omits some of them. The sample yields approximately 300,000 clones, around 88% seen once. The sequenced sample consisted of peripheral blood. All receptors come from a man in his forties with acute or convalescent COVID-19. CDR3s include the opening cysteine and the closing phenylalanine or tryptophan. A D gene is named only where the DNA matches it firmly.

TRBV12-3/TRBV12-4	TRBD1	TRBJ2-7	CASSWDRESEQYF	TGTGCCAGCAGTTGGGACAGGGAATCCGAGCAGTACTTC
TRBV5-1	TRBD1	TRBJ2-3	CASSAGPLGQGSDTQYF	TGCGCCAGCAGCGCAGGGCCTCTAGGACAGGGCTCAGATACGCAGTATTTT
TRBV19	.	TRBJ2-7	CASSSGRTGRATYEQYF	TGTGCCAGTAGTTCTGGCAGGACAGGGAGGGCCACCTACGAGCAGTACTTC
TRBV12-5	.	TRBJ1-3	CASGLANSGYSGNTIYF	TGTGCTAGTGGTTTGGCAAACAGCGGGTACTCTGGAAACACCATATATTTT
TRBV5-1	.	TRBJ1-1	CASSPVLNTEAFF	TGCGCCAGCAGCCCGGTTTTGAACACTGAAGCTTTCTTT
TRBV12-3/TRBV12-4	.	TRBJ2-7	CASSFDGVTPWSF	TGTGCCAGCAGTTTCGATGGCGTTACCCCATGGAGCTTC
TRBV2	TRBD1	TRBJ1-5	CASRDDRGVSQPQHF	TGTGCCAGCAGGGATGACAGGGGAGTTTCTCAGCCCCAGCATTTT
TRBV30	TRBD1	TRBJ2-7	CAWSGDRAKEQYF	TGTGCCTGGAGTGGGGACAGGGCGAAGGAGCAGTACTTC
TRBV19	.	TRBJ1-5	CASSMRRPGQTSPQHF	TGTGCCAGTAGTATGCGCCGCCCGGGACAAACTTCGCCCCAGCATTTT
TRBV4-2	TRBD2	TRBJ2-7	CASSQDHLAGGLLRGEQYF	TGTGCCAGCAGCCAGGACCACTTAGCGGGGGGCCTCCTCCGGGGGGAGCAGTACTTC
TRBV14	.	TRBJ2-5	CASSQITGTPETQYF	TGTGCCAGCAGCCAAATAACCGGGACTCCAGAGACCCAGTACTTC
TRBV27	.	TRBJ1-5	CASSPYSLGSQPQHF	TGTGCCAGCAGCCCCTACAGTCTTGGCAGTCAGCCCCAGCATTTT